This T cell receptor (beta chain) stems from a study of blood T cell repertoires in COVID-19. Turning to the study itself: T cells, B-cell-depleted T cells, or PBMCs supplied cDNA or gDNA.

Sequencing used immunoSEQ multiplex PCR; TCRdb keeps in-frame clones, though not all of them. The table shows over 100,000 clones, with approximately 89% occurring only once. Germline loops: CDR1 SGHKS, CDR2 YYEKEE (reference sequence). Between the trimmed V and J ends, which lost 1 base and 1 base, there was a span of 15 bases. The CDR3 covers 17 residues. The specimen was peripheral blood. The V call is TRBV5-5, the J call TRBJ1-5; D not certain. This clonotype was sampled from a woman in her 70s with COVID-19, enrolled during active disease. DNA for the CDR3: TGTGCCAGCAGCTTGCGTTTCGCCGGAGAGAGCAATCAGCCCCAGCATTTT. Its translation is CASSLRFAGESNQPQHF.